This TCR beta chain was observed in a study of OX40 agonist ivuxolimab in advanced cancers. Trimming took off 6 bases at V and 5 bases at J, with 18 bases between the two ends. Germline V gene lookup returns CDR1 MNHEY and CDR2 SVGAGI. The CDR3 covers 15 residues. Sequencing was performed with immunoSEQ multiplex PCR; in TCRdb, only in-frame clones are kept and a portion is missing. The sample lists some 30,000 clones; about 74% were seen once. Source: CD4+ or CD8+ T cells sorted from blood, taken in a trial of the OX40 agonist ivuxolimab. The rearrangement uses TRBV6-5 and TRBJ2-3; possible D gene TRBD1, 5 bases. The receptor comes from an adult with an advanced solid tumor such as melanoma, head and neck, liver or kidney cancer. This CDR3 reads CASRTDRPRGDTQYF. CDR3 coding DNA: TGTGCCAGCAGAACCGACAGACCCCGAGGAGATACGCAGTATTTT.